This entry describes one T cell receptor (beta chain). These data originate in a study of cytotoxic CD8 clonotypes in ibrutinib-treated CLL. Measured with immunoSEQ multiplex PCR; TCRdb has only the in-frame clones, and not every one. The sample lists approximately 190,000 clones; just over 70% were seen once. CDR3 size: 15 residues. Germline-derived CDR1 and CDR2 are SGHTA and FQGTGA. V dropped 5 bases and J dropped 3; count of bases not matched to a gene: 7. The sequences come from PBMCs, collected after 12 months of ibrutinib treatment. The source is a human donor with chronic lymphocytic leukemia. The J gene is TRBJ2-3, the V gene TRBV7-3, with 8 positions matching TRBD2. The CDR3 here is CASSPGLGSTDTQYF. The CDR3 DNA follows: TGTGCCAGCAGCCCGGGACTAGGCTCTACAGATACGCAGTATTTT.